Each of the 11 T cell receptor beta chains below was sequenced from the same sample in a study of identical twins. A single record per CDR3 protein comes from TCRdb applying MiXCR to the 5' RACE reads. The sample yields a few hundred thousand distinct CDR3 sequences, more than 9% seen once. This sample also belongs to another study, concerning yellow fever vaccine responses in identical twins.

Sample: PBMCs. These receptors were obtained from a woman between 18 and 30 years old in good health.

There are many counts of this clonotype. The V call is TRBV6-2 or TRBV6-3, the J call TRBJ2-5, with TRBD1 matching over 7 bases. The ends lost 2 bases at V and 0 bases at J; junction bases unmatched: 3. This CDR3 region has 15 residues. Germline-derived CDR1 and CDR2 are MNHEY and SVGEGT. As DNA, the CDR3 is TGTGCCAGCAGTTACGGGGACAGACACCAAGAGACCCAGTACTTC. This sequence encodes CASSYGDRHQETQYF.

The J gene is TRBJ1-5, the V gene TRBV7-9, with TRBD1 identical over 10 bases. This CDR3 contains 15 residues. Trimming at V came to 4 bases and at J to 1 base, leaving 1 base not matched to a gene. Germline V gene lookup returns CDR1 SEHNR and CDR2 FQNEAQ (reference sequence). In nucleotides, the CDR3 is TGTGCCAGCAGCTGGGGACAGGGGAGCAATCAGCCCCAGCATTTT. Residues: CASSWGQGSNQPQHF.

A few counts support this clonotype. The chain joins TRBV20-1 to TRBJ2-1, with D perhaps assigned TRBD1 or TRBD2 (7 bases each). Germline-derived CDR1 and CDR2 are DFQATT and SNEGSKA (reference sequence). V lost 6 bases to trimming and J lost 7 bases, with 13 bases between them. CDR3 length: 12 amino acids. The CDR3 DNA follows: TGCAGTGCAAACAGGGGAGGGAATGAGCAGTTCTTC. The encoded protein is CSANRGGNEQFF.

This clonotype was recorded a few times. This chain links TRBV6-1 with TRBJ2-3; a possible D gene is TRBD2 (6 bases). CDR1 and CDR2 from the germline V gene are MNHNS and SASEGT. This CDR3 comprises 15 residues. V was cut by 7 bases and J by 1 base, with 15 bases left in between. The CDR3 nucleotides are TGTGCCAGCATGCGCGGGGAACCAGGCACAGATACGCAGTATTTT. It is translated as CASMRGEPGTDTQYF.

In its sample, this clonotype was seen many times. The chain has TRBV7-2 and TRBJ2-1; 9 nucleotides agree with TRBD1. V lost 1 base, J lost 9 bases, and 4 bases stayed unmatched. The CDR3 sequence is 14 residues long. Germline V gene sequence: CDR1 SGHTA, CDR2 FQGNSA. CDR3 coding DNA: TGTGCCAGCAGCTTAGACACAGGGGGCCGTGAGCAGTTCTTC. Translated, it gives CASSLDTGGREQFF.

This clonotype was recorded many times. The chain combines TRBV5-6 with TRBJ2-1, with D unclear. V lost 5 bases, J lost 0 bases, and 9 bases lay in between. The CDR3 totals 14 residues. The germline V gene has CDR1 SGHDT and CDR2 YYEEEE. The CDR3 spells CASRKMGSYNEQFF. The CDR3 DNA reads as TGTGCCAGCAGGAAGATGGGCTCCTACAATGAGCAGTTCTTC.

This clonotype was counted between two and nine times. This rearrangement joins TRBV6-4 to TRBJ2-3; 10 bases are a match to TRBD1. Germline V gives CDR1 MRHNA, CDR2 SNTAGT. The CDR3 length is 15 residues. Trimming cost V 10 bases and J 3 bases; bases outside gene matches: 10. CDR3 coding DNA: TGTGCCACGGAGGCCGGGACAGGGGAAACAGATACGCAGTATTTT. As protein: CATEAGTGETDTQYF.

This sequence joins TRBV6-1 and TRBJ2-3; 11 nucleotides match TRBD2. The CDR3 is 16 residues long. Germline values: CDR1 MNHNS, CDR2 SASEGT. V was pared by 4 bases and J by 2 bases, with 5 bases of the junction left unmatched. In DNA form, the CDR3 reads TGTGCCAGCAGTGGCCTACTAGCGGGGGTCACAGATACGCAGTATTTT. It codes for CASSGLLAGVTDTQYF.

The CDR3 DNA is TGTGCCAGCAGGAAAGGGGGGGCGGTAGCCCACGAGCAGTACTTC. Its protein is CASRKGGAVAHEQYF. The rearrangement joins TRBV6-2 or TRBV6-3 to TRBJ2-7; weak D call: TRBD2 (7 bases). Trimming left V 6 bases short and J 5 bases short, with 20 bases between. Germline loops: CDR1 MNHEY, CDR2 SVGEGT. The CDR3 totals 15 residues.

J is TRBJ1-3 and V is TRBV13; 8 bases align to TRBD1. The CDR3 sequence is 14 residues long. J lost 5 bases, V lost 5 bases, and 5 bases had no gene match. Germline V gene lookup returns CDR1 PRHDT and CDR2 FYEKMQ (reference sequence). CDR3 DNA sequence: TGTGCCAGCAGCCGGACAGGGTCCCGAAACACCATATATTTT. It translates to CASSRTGSRNTIYF.

The chain has TRBV10-3 and TRBJ2-7, with 12 bases fitting TRBD2. The V gene end was trimmed by 2 bases and the J gene end by 4 bases; junction bases not matched to a gene: 6. The CDR3 contains 16 residues. The germline V gene has CDR1 ENHRY and CDR2 SYGVKD. The CDR3 nucleotides are TGTGCCATCAGTGAGCAGACTAGCGGGAGTCGGTACGAGCAGTACTTC. Amino acids: CAISEQTSGSRYEQYF.